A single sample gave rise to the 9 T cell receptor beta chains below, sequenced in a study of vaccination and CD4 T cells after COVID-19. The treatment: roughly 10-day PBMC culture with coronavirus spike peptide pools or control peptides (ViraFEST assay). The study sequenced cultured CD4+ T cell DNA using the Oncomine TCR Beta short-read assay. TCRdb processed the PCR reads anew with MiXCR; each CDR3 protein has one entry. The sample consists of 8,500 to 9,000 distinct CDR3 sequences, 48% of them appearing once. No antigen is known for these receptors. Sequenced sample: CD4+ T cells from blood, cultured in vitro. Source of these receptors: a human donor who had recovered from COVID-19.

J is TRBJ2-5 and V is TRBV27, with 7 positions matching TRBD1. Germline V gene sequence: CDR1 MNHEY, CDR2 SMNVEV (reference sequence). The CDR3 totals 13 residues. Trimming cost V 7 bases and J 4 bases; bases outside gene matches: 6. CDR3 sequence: CASTTGASETQYF. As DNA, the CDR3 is TGTGCCAGCACTACAGGGGCCTCAGAGACCCAGTACTTC.

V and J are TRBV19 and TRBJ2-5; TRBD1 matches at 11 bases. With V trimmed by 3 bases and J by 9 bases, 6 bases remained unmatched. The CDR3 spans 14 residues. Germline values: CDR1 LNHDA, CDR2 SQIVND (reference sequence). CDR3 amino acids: CASSMFRTGGSQYF. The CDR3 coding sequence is TGTGCCAGTAGTATGTTTAGGACAGGGGGCTCCCAGTACTTC.

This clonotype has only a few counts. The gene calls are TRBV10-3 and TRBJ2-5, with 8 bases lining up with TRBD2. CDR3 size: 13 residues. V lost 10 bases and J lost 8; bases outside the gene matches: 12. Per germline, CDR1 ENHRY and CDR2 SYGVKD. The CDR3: CATLNSGTSTQYF. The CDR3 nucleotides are TGTGCCACACTAAATAGCGGGACGTCTACCCAGTACTTC.

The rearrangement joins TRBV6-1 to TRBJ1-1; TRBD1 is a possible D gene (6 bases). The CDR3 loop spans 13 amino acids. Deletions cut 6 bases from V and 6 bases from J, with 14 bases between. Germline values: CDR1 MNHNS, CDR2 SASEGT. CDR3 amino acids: CASSRGQYAEAFF. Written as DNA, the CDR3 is TGTGCCAGCAGCCGCGGACAGTATGCTGAAGCTTTCTTT.

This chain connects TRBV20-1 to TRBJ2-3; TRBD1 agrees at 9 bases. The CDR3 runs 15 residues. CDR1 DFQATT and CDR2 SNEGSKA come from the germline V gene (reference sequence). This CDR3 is CRAQRRDRVTDTQYF. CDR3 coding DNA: TGCAGGGCGCAGAGACGGGACAGGGTCACAGATACGCAGTATTTT.

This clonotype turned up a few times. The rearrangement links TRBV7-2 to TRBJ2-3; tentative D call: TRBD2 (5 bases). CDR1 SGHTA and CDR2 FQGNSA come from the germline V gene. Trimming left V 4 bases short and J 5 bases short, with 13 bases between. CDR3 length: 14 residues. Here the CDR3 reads CASSSGLPGDTQYF. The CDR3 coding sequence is TGTGCCAGCAGCTCCGGACTGCCCGGAGATACGCAGTATTTT.

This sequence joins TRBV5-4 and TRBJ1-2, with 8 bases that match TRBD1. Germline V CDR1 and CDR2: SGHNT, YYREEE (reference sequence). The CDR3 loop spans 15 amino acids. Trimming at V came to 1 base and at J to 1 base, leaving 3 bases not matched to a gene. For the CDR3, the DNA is TGTGCCAGCAGCTTGAACAGGGGGGATAACTATGGCTACACCTTC. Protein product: CASSLNRGDNYGYTF.

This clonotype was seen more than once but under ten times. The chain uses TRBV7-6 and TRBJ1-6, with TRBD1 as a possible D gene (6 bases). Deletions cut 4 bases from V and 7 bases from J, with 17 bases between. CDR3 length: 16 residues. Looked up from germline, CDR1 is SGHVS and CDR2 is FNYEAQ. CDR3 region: CASSSDPGVGNSPLHF. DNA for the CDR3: TGTGCCAGCAGCTCGGACCCAGGGGTTGGGAATTCACCCCTCCACTTT.

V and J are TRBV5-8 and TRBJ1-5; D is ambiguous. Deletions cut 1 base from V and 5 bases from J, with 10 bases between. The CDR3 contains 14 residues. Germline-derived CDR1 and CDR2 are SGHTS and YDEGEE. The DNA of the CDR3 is TGTGCCAGCAGCTTGTGGGGTCAACATCAGCCCCAGCATTTT. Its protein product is CASSLWGQHQPQHF.